The 18 T cell receptor beta chains in this list originate from one sample, sequenced in a study of blood T cell repertoires in COVID-19. The assay was immunoSEQ multiplex PCR, and TCRdb's table has in-frame clones only and misses some. Of approximately 350,000 clones in the sample, around 83% were seen once. Sequencing was performed on PBMCs or T cells enriched from blood (not recorded which). These receptors were taken from a woman aged 50 to 60 who had recovered from COVID-19.

The chain couples TRBV11-3 to TRBJ2-7; TRBD1 agrees at 8 bases. This CDR3 has 18 amino acids. Germline lookup yields CDR1 SGHNT and CDR2 YENEEA. The V segment lost 5 bases and the J segment 4 bases; nucleotides outside the gene matches: 19. The CDR3 region is CASSDTWTGPLLRYEQYF. In DNA form, the CDR3 reads TGTGCCAGCAGCGACACCTGGACAGGGCCGCTTTTGAGATACGAGCAGTACTTC.

The chain has TRBV5-1 and TRBJ1-4; weak D call: TRBD1 (5 bases). Germline CDR1 and CDR2: SGHRS and YFSETQ. V dropped 1 base and J dropped 2 bases, with 6 bases sitting between them. The CDR3 sequence is 14 residues long. As DNA, the CDR3 is TGCGCCAGCAGCTTGAGGGGCACTAATGAAAAACTGTTTTTT. Translating gives CASSLRGTNEKLFF.

This clone was observed a handful of times. The genes are TRBV25-1 and TRBJ1-6; D is possibly TRBD1 (6 bases). The germline gives CDR1 MGHDK, CDR2 SYGVNS. The CDR3 covers 14 residues. The ends were cut back, 2 bases at V and 4 bases at J, with 6 bases in the middle. CDR3 sequence (DNA): TGTGCCAGCAGTGAAGGACAGTATAATTCACCCCTCCACTTT. Protein product: CASSEGQYNSPLHF.

This chain links TRBV10-2 with TRBJ1-1; the D gene is possibly TRBD1 (5 bases). Trimming cost V 6 bases and J 3 bases, with 8 bases left between them. The CDR3 covers 12 residues. Germline loops: CDR1 WSHSY, CDR2 SAAADI. The CDR3 here is CASRDIHTEAFF. The CDR3 region has the DNA TGCGCCAGCAGGGACATCCACACTGAAGCTTTCTTT.

The V gene is TRBV6-5, the J gene TRBJ1-1; possible D gene TRBD1, 5 bases. CDR1 MNHEY and CDR2 SVGAGI come from the germline V gene. Between the trimmed V and J ends, which lost 6 bases and 1 base, there was a span of 15 bases. This CDR3 comprises 15 residues. As DNA, the CDR3 is TGTGCCAGCAGGCTCCGACTGACAGAGAACACTGAAGCTTTCTTT. This codes for CASRLRLTENTEAFF.

The J gene is TRBJ1-6, the V gene TRBV27, with TRBD1 identical over 7 bases. Germline values: CDR1 MNHEY, CDR2 SMNVEV (reference sequence). The CDR3 is made up of 13 amino acids. V lost 2 bases, J lost 9 bases, and 1 base stayed unmatched. As DNA, the CDR3 is TGTGCCAGCAGTTTAAGGGGGCTTTCACCCCTCCACTTT. Amino acids: CASSLRGLSPLHF.

The gene calls are TRBV3-1 (or the pseudogene TRBV3-2) and TRBJ2-7, with TRBD1 matching 9 bases. Germline CDR1 LGHDT, CDR2 YNNKEL (reference sequence). The CDR3 is 14 amino acids. Unmatched junction bases numbered 3, after V lost 4 bases and J lost 2 bases. CDR3 residues: CASSRGTGTYEQYF. CDR3 bases: TGTGCCAGCAGCCGAGGGACAGGGACCTACGAGCAGTACTTC.

This chain links TRBV18 with TRBJ2-1; 7 bases line up with TRBD1. Losses at the gene ends were 6 bases for V and 7 bases for J; bases not matched to a gene: 9. Germline-derived CDR1 and CDR2 are KGHSH and LQKENI. The CDR3 sequence is 14 residues long. This chain's CDR3 is CASSPGQTNNEQFF. The CDR3 nucleotides read TGTGCCAGCTCCCCGGGACAGACTAATAATGAGCAGTTCTTC. The full variable domain, in which reference TRBV18 and TRBJ2-1 provide the parts outside the CDR3, is NAGVMQNPRHLVRRRGQEARLRCSPMKGHSHVYWYRQLPEEGLKFMVYLQKENIIDESGMPKERFSAEFPKEGPSILRIQQVVRGDSAAYFCASSPGQTNNEQFFGPGTRLTVL.

CDR3 sequence: CAWSVELRHSPLHF. CDR3 DNA: TGTGCCTGGAGTGTCGAGCTTCGTCATTCACCCCTCCACTTT. The chain employs TRBV30 and TRBJ1-6; D unclear. CDR1 and CDR2 (germline): GTSNPN, SVGIG (reference sequence). There are 14 residues in the CDR3. Deletions cut 0 bases from V and 8 bases from J, with 11 bases between.

As regards this clone: This specimen includes other DNA sequences encoding the same CDR3. The chain has TRBV9 and TRBJ1-6, with TRBD1 matching over 8 bases. The CDR3 sequence is 15 residues long. Germline assignment: CDR1 SGDLS and CDR2 YYNGEE. V shed 0 bases, J shed 7 bases, and the junction held 3 bases outside the gene matches. The CDR3 DNA sequence: TGTGCCAGCAGCGTAGGAGGACAGGGAAATTCACCCCTCCACTTT. Translating it yields CASSVGGQGNSPLHF.

This clone was detected only once. V is TRBV27 and J is TRBJ2-7, with D perhaps matching TRBD2 (6 bases). V lost 2 bases and J lost 2, with 13 bases in between. The CDR3 is made up of 15 amino acids. Germline V gives CDR1 MNHEY, CDR2 SMNVEV (reference sequence). CDR3 in amino acids: CASSLVGGIPYEQYF. The CDR3 region has the DNA TGTGCCAGCAGTTTAGTAGGCGGGATTCCCTACGAGCAGTACTTC.

The chain has TRBV7-2 and TRBJ1-2; D unresolved. This CDR3 region has 17 residues. Trimming left V 5 bases short and J 4 bases short, with 23 bases between. Per germline, CDR1 SGHTA and CDR2 FQGNSA. For the CDR3, the DNA is TGTGCCAGCAGCCTACCGCAGTTGGTGGGCAACGTCTATGGCTACACCTTC. As protein: CASSLPQLVGNVYGYTF.

This clone was observed a single time. The CDR3 here is CASSPTGQGNEKLFF. CDR3 nucleotides: TGTGCCAGCAGCCCGACGGGACAGGGTAATGAAAAACTGTTTTTT. The chain joins TRBV7-9 to TRBJ1-4, with TRBD1 matching over 9 bases. Germline V gene sequence: CDR1 SEHNR, CDR2 FQNEAQ (reference sequence). V dropped 5 bases and J dropped 4; count of bases not matched to a gene: 5. The CDR3 is 15 residues long. Combining the CDR3 with reference TRBV7-9 and TRBJ1-4 gives the whole variable domain DTGVSQNPRHKITKRGQNVTFRCDPISEHNRLYWYRQTLGQGPEFLTYFQNEAQLEKSRLLSDRFSAERPKGSFSTLEIQRTEQGDSAMYLCASSPTGQGNEKLFFGSGTQLSVL.

The chain employs TRBV5-1 and TRBJ2-5; 11 nucleotides agree with TRBD2. J gave up 2 bases and V 1 base, and 4 bases lay outside the gene matches. This CDR3 has 16 residues. CDR1 and CDR2 from the germline V gene are SGHRS and YFSETQ. The CDR3 region is CASSLTGLAVQETQYF. In DNA form, the CDR3 reads TGCGCCAGCAGCTTGACGGGACTAGCGGTACAAGAGACCCAGTACTTC.

V usage is TRBV30 and J usage is TRBJ2-7, with 9 bases identical to TRBD2. The germline gives CDR1 GTSNPN, CDR2 SVGIG (reference sequence). This CDR3 is built from 14 residues. J lost 5 bases, V lost 6 bases, and 11 bases had no gene match. The CDR3 bases are TGTGCCTGTCCTGGGCGGGGGGGGACCCACGAGCAGTACTTC. Protein: CACPGRGGTHEQYF.

This sequence joins TRBV6-5 and TRBJ1-2, with 9 bases that match TRBD1. Germline CDR1 MNHEY, CDR2 SVGAGI. CDR3 length: 14 residues. V lost 5 bases to trimming and J lost 8 bases; unmatched junction nucleotides: 9. The CDR3 nucleotides read TGTGCCAGCAGTCCGGGACAGGGAATTCAAGGCTACACCTTC. This sequence encodes CASSPGQGIQGYTF.

As regards this clone: Other DNA sequences in this specimen translate into the identical CDR3. The J gene is TRBJ1-5, the V gene TRBV7-2; D is unresolved. The ends were cut back, 1 base at V and 7 bases at J, with 8 bases in the middle. From germline, CDR1 is SGHTA and CDR2 FQGNSA. This CDR3 region has 13 residues. This chain's CDR3 is CASSLERGQPQHF. The CDR3 DNA follows: TGTGCCAGCAGCTTAGAACGAGGACAGCCCCAGCATTTT.

This clone showed up just a few times. The chain employs TRBV7-2 and TRBJ2-1, with TRBD2 identical over 9 bases. Germline V CDR1 and CDR2: SGHTA, FQGNSA. This CDR3 comprises 17 residues. The trim removed 5 bases at V and 3 bases at J, leaving 11 bases unmatched. The CDR3: CASSGYSGGRVYNEQFF. CDR3 nucleotide sequence: TGTGCCAGCAGCGGTTATAGCGGCGGGAGGGTCTACAATGAGCAGTTCTTC.